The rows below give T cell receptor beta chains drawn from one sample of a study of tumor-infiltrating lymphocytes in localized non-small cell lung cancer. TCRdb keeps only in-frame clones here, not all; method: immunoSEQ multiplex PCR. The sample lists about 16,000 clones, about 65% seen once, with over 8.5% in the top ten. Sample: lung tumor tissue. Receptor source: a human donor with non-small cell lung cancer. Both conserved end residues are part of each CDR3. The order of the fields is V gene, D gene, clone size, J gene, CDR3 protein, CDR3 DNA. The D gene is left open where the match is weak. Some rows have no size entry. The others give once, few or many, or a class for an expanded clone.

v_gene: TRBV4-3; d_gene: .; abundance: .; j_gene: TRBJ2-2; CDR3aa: CASSQDSRTPGAGELFF; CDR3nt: TGCGCCAGCAGCCAAGATTCAAGGACCCCCGGGGCCGGGGAGCTGTTTTTT
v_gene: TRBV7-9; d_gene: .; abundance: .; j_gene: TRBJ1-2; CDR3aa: CASSLGGQGGGYTF; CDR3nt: TGTGCCAGCAGCTTAGGTGGGCAGGGCGGTGGCTACACCTTC
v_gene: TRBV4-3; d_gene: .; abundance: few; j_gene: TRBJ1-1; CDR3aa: CASSQDLGRTEAFF; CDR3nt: TGCGCCAGCAGCCAAGATCTGGGGAGAACTGAAGCTTTCTTT
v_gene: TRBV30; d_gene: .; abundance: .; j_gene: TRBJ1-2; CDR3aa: CAWGGSHGYTF; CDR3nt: TGTGCCTGGGGGGGATCCCATGGCTACACCTTC
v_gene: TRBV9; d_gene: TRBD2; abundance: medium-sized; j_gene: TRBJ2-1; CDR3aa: CASSPGTSGLGEQFF; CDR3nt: TGTGCCAGCAGCCCGGGGACTAGCGGCCTTGGTGAGCAGTTCTTC
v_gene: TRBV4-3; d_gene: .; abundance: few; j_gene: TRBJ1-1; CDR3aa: CASSQDRQGRRAFF; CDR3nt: TGCGCCAGCAGCCAAGATCGGCAGGGGAGGAGAGCTTTCTTT
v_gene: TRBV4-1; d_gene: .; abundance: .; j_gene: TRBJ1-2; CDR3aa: CASSQDLTASNYGYTF; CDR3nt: TGCGCCAGCAGCCAAGATCTAACAGCGAGTAACTATGGCTACACCTTC
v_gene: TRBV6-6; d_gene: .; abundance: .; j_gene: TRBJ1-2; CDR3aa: CASSLGSMTGYTF; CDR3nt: TGTGCCAGCAGTTTGGGTTCTATGACTGGCTACACCTTC
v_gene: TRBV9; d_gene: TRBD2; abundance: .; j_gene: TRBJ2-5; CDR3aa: CASSAGLAEETQYF; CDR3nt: TGTGCCAGCAGCGCGGGACTAGCTGAAGAGACCCAGTACTTC
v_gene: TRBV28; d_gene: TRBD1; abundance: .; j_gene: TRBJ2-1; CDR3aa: CASSSPGTVYNEQFF; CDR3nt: TGTGCCAGCAGTTCTCCCGGGACAGTATACAATGAGCAGTTCTTC
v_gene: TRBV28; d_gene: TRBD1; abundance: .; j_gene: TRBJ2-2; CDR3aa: CASRQTGGLNTGELFF; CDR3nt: TGTGCCAGCAGGCAGACAGGGGGCCTCAACACCGGGGAGCTGTTTTTT
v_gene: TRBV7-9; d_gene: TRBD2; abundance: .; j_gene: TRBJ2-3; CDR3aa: CASSLFGTSGSTDTQYF; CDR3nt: TGTGCCAGCAGCTTGTTCGGGACTAGCGGGAGCACAGATACGCAGTATTTT
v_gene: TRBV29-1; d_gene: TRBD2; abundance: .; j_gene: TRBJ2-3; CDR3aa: CSVVIAGGPGDTQYF; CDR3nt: TGCAGCGTTGTTATAGCGGGAGGGCCGGGAGATACGCAGTATTTT
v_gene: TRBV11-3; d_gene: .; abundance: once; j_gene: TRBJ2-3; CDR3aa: CASSSGGGFSTDTQYF; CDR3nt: TGTGCCAGCAGCTCGGGTGGGGGATTTAGCACAGATACGCAGTATTTT
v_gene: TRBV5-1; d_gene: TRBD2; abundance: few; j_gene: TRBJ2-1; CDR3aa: CASSPGGLAPNEQFF; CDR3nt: TGCGCCAGCAGCCCTGGTGGACTAGCGCCCAATGAGCAGTTCTTC
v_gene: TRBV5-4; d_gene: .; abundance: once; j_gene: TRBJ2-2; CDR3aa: CASSLNGARTGELFF; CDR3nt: TGTGCCAGCAGCTTAAACGGGGCCCGGACCGGGGAGCTGTTTTTT
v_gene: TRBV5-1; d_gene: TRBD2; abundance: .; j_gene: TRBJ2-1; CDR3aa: CASRRAGGQGEQFF; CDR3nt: TGCGCCAGCAGACGAGCGGGAGGGCAGGGGGAGCAGTTCTTC
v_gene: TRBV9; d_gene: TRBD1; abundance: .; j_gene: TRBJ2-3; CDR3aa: CASSVEVQGSDTQYF; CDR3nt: TGTGCCAGCAGCGTAGAGGTACAGGGGAGCGATACGCAGTATTTT
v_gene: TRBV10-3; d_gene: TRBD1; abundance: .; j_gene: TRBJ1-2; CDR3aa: CAISEYGGGNYGYTF; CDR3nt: TGTGCCATCAGTGAGTACGGAGGGGGCAACTATGGCTACACCTTC
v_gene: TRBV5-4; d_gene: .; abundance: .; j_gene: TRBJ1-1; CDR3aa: CASSLDRHTEAFF; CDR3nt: TGTGCCAGCAGCTTGGATCGGCACACTGAAGCTTTCTTT
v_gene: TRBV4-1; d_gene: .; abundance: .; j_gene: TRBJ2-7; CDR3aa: CASSQEPTSVGYEQYF; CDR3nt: TGCGCCAGCAGCCAAGAACCTACCAGCGTGGGCTACGAGCAGTACTTC
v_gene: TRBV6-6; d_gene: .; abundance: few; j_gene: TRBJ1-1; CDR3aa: CASTVDRNTEAFF; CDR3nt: TGTGCCAGCACTGTGGACAGGAACACTGAAGCTTTCTTT
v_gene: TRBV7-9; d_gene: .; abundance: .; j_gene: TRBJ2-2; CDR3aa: CASSFSPLTGELFF; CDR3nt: TGTGCCAGCAGCTTTTCCCCCCTCACCGGGGAGCTGTTTTTT
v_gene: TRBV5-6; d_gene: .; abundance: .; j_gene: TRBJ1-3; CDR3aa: CASSLGRVGNTIYF; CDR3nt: TGTGCCAGCAGCTTGGGGAGAGTTGGAAACACCATATATTTT
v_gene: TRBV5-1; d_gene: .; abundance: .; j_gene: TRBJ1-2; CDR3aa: CASSLLGNYGYTF; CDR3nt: TGCGCCAGCAGCTTGCTCGGCAACTATGGCTACACCTTC
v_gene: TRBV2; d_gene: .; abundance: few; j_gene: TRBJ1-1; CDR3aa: CASSEEGTPNTEAFF; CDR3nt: TGTGCCAGCAGTGAAGAAGGGACACCGAACACTGAAGCTTTCTTT
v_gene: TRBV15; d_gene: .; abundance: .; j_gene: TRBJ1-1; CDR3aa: CATSPGDTRRAFF; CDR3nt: TGTGCCACCAGCCCGGGGGACACCCGACGGGCTTTCTTT
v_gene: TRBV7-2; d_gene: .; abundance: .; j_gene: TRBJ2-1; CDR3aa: CASSLEWGSYNEQFF; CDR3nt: TGTGCCAGCAGCTTAGAATGGGGGTCCTACAATGAGCAGTTCTTC
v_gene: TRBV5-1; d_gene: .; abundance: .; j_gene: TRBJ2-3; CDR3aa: CASSLDGQPLGTQYF; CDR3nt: TGCGCCAGCAGCTTGGACGGACAGCCTCTCGGTACGCAGTATTTT
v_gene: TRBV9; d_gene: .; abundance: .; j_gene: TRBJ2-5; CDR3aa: CASSVGGRVGETQYF; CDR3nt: TGTGCCAGCAGCGTAGGGGGCAGGGTTGGAGAGACCCAGTACTTC
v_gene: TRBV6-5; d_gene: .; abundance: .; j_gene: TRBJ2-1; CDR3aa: CASRRENEQFF; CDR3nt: TGTGCCAGCAGACGGGAGAATGAGCAGTTCTTC
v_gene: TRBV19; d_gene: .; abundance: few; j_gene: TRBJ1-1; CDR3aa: CASSIGRATEAFF; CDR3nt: TGTGCCAGTAGTATAGGAAGGGCCACTGAAGCTTTCTTT
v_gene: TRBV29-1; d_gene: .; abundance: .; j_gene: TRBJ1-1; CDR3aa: CSVRGAMNTEAFF; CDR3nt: TGCAGCGTCCGTGGGGCCATGAACACTGAAGCTTTCTTT
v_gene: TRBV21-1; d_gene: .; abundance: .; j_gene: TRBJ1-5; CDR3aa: CASSAYRYNQPQHF; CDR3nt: TGTGCCAGCAGCGCCTACAGGTACAATCAGCCCCAGCATTTT
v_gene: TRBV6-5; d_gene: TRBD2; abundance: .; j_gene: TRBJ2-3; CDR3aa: CASSSGGGADTQYF; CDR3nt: TGTGCCAGCAGTTCGGGCGGGGGGGCAGATACGCAGTATTTT
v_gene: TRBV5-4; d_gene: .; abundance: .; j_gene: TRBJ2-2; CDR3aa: CASSLGRGTGELFF; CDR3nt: TGTGCCAGCAGCTTAGGGCGTGGGACCGGGGAGCTGTTTTTT
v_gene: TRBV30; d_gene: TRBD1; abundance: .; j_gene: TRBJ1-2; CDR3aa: CAWSVPLGQGHYGYTF; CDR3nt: TGTGCCTGGAGTGTGCCCCTCGGACAGGGGCACTATGGCTACACCTTC
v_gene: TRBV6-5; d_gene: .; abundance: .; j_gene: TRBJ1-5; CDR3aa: CASSSINQPQHF; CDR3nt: TGTGCCAGCAGTTCGATTAATCAGCCCCAGCATTTT
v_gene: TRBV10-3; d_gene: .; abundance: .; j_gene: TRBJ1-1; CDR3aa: CAISPLGTEAFF; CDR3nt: TGTGCCATCAGTCCCTTAGGGACTGAAGCTTTCTTT
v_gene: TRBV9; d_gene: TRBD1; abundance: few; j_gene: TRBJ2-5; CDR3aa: CASSVGYRGSGTQYF; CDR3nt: TGTGCCAGCAGCGTAGGCTACAGGGGGTCAGGGACCCAGTACTTC
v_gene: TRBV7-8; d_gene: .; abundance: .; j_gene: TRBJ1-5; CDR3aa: CASRGVLNQPQHF; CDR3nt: TGTGCCAGCAGGGGGGTATTAAATCAGCCCCAGCATTTT
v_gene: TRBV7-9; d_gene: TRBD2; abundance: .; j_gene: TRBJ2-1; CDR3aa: CASSLRREGSGNEQFF; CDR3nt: TGTGCCAGCAGCTTACGGCGGGAGGGGTCCGGGAATGAGCAGTTCTTC
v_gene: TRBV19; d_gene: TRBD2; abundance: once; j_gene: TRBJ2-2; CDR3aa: CASRTGGNTGELFF; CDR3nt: TGTGCCAGTAGGACGGGGGGGAACACCGGGGAGCTGTTTTTT
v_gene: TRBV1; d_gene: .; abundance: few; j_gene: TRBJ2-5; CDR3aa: CTSSQISGGAQETQYF; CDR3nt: TGCACCAGCAGCCAAATTAGCGGGGGGGCACAAGAGACCCAGTACTTC